The TCR beta chain under discussion was sequenced for a study of cytotoxic CD8 clonotypes in ibrutinib-treated CLL. Study results and caveats: Relative to age-matched healthy donors, clonality at baseline was higher, and it tracked circulating CD8+ T-cell counts.

The V end was cut by 4 bases, the J end by 3 bases, with 10 bases between. CDR1 is MNHEY and CDR2 is SVGAGI in the germline V gene. The CDR3 is made up of 13 amino acids. To note about this clone: Its specificity is unknown.

Sequencing was performed with immunoSEQ multiplex PCR; in TCRdb, only in-frame clones are kept and a portion is missing. The table includes fewer than 400,000 clones, approximately 67% detected once. This receptor was obtained from a human donor with chronic lymphocytic leukemia. The starting material was PBMCs, obtained after 36 months of ibrutinib treatment. This chain links TRBV6-5 with TRBJ2-7, with D perhaps TRBD2 (5 bases). CDR3 DNA sequence: TGTGCCAGCAGTTTCCCGGGATTCTACGAGCAGTACTTC. It translates to CASSFPGFYEQYF.